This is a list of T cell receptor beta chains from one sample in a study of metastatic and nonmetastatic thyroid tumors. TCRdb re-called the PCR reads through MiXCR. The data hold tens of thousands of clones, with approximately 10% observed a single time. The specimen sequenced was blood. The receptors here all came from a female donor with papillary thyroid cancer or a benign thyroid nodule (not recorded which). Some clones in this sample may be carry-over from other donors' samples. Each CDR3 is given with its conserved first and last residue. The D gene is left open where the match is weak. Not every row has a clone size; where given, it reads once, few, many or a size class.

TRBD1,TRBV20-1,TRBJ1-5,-,CSAWTGVLNQPQHF,TGCAGTGCTTGGACAGGGGTCCTCAATCAGCCCCAGCATTTT
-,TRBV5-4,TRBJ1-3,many,CASSLDRTSGNTIYF,TGTGCCAGCAGCTTGGACAGAACCTCTGGAAACACCATATATTTT
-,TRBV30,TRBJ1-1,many,CAWSGVWKNTEAFF,TGTGCCTGGAGTGGGGTGTGGAAGAACACTGAAGCTTTCTTT
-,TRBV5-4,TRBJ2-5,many,CASSLVGDQETQYF,TGTGCCAGCAGCTTGGTCGGGGACCAAGAGACCCAGTACTTC
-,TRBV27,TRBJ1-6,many,CASSLQGWNSPLHF,TGTGCCAGCAGTCTGCAGGGTTGGAATTCACCCCTCCACTTT
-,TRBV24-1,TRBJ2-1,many,CATKGQRHSDEQFF,TGTGCCACCAAGGGTCAACGGCACTCGGATGAGCAGTTCTTC
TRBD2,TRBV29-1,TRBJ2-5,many,CSVPTSGMAETQYF,TGCAGCGTACCCACTAGCGGGATGGCTGAGACCCAGTACTTC
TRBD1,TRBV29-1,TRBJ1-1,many,CSAGTGSDTEAFF,TGCAGCGCAGGGACAGGGTCGGACACTGAAGCTTTCTTT
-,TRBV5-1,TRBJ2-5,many,CASSLGLQETQYF,TGCGCCAGCAGCTTGGGCTTACAAGAGACCCAGTACTTC
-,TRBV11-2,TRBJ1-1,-,CASSLDRMVNTEAFF,TGTGCCAGCAGCTTAGATCGAATGGTGAACACTGAAGCTTTCTTT
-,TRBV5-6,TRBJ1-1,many,CASSSQRGVALAFF,TGTGCCAGCAGCTCCCAAAGGGGGGTGGCGTTAGCTTTCTTT
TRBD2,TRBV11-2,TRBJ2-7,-,CASSPKGWGLGSGEQYF,TGTGCCAGCAGCCCCAAGGGGTGGGGACTAGGATCAGGGGAGCAGTACTTC
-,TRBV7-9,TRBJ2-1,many,CASSLVITGGDEQFF,TGTGCCAGCAGCTTAGTTATTACAGGCGGCGATGAGCAGTTCTTC
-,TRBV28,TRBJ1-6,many,CASNSGQHNSPLHF,TGTGCCAGCAACTCCGGACAGCATAATTCACCCCTCCACTTT
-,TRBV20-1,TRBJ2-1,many,CSAGRTPYPLYNEQFF,TGCAGTGCCGGTCGGACTCCCTACCCCCTCTACAATGAGCAGTTCTTC
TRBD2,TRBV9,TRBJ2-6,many,CASSAGETGANVLTF,TGTGCGTCGTCAGCGGGAGAAACTGGGGCCAACGTCCTGACTTTC
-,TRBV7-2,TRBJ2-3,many,CASSKYTDTQYF,TGTGCCAGCAGCAAATACACAGATACGCAGTATTTT
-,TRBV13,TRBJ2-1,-,CASSFGGIYEQFF,TGTGCCAGCAGCTTTGGCGGGATCTATGAGCAGTTCTTC
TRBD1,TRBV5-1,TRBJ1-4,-,CASGPGTGEVEKLFF,TGCGCCAGCGGACCAGGGACAGGGGAGGTTGAAAAACTGTTTTTT
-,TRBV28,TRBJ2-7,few,CASRTPSSYEQYF,TGTGCCAGCAGAACCCCTAGCTCATACGAGCAGTACTTC
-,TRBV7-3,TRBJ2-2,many,CASSLNGGNTGELFF,TGTGCCAGCAGCTTAAACGGGGGTAACACCGGGGAGCTGTTTTTT
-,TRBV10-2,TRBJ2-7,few,CASSETLLGGSYEQYF,TGCGCCAGCAGTGAGACACTATTGGGTGGGTCCTACGAGCAGTACTTC
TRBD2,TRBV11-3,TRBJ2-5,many,CASSLSWGGETQYF,TGTGCCAGCAGCTTAAGCTGGGGGGGAGAGACCCAGTACTTC
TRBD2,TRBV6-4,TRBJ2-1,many,CASSPNLFRTSGRALGSNEQFF,TGTGCCAGCAGTCCCAATCTATTCCGGACTAGCGGGAGGGCCCTGGGGAGCAATGAGCAGTTCTTC
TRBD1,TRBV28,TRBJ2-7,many,CASSLSDRSSYEQYF,TGTGCCAGCAGTTTATCGGACAGGTCGAGTTACGAGCAGTACTTC
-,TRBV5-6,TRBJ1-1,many,CASSGVETLNTEAFF,TGTGCCAGCAGCGGGGTAGAGACGTTGAACACTGAAGCTTTCTTT
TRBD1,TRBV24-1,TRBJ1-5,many,CATSEDNRGRWQPQHF,TGTGCCACCAGTGAAGACAACAGGGGGCGCTGGCAGCCCCAGCATTTT
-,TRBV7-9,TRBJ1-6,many,CASSLATADSPLHF,TGTGCCAGCAGCTTAGCGACCGCAGATTCACCCCTCCACTTT
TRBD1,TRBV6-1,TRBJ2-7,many,CASSDPLTGTYEQYF,TGTGCCAGCAGTGACCCTCTGACAGGGACCTACGAGCAGTACTTC
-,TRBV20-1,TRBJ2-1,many,CSASRVNSYNEQFF,TGCAGTGCTAGTAGGGTAAACTCCTACAATGAGCAGTTCTTC
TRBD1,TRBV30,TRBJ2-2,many,CACARQGTGELFF,TGTGCCTGCGCCCGACAGGGAACCGGGGAGCTGTTTTTT
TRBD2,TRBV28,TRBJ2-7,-,CASRPSGTSGRVRYEQYF,TGTGCCAGCAGGCCCTCCGGGACTAGCGGGAGGGTCCGATACGAGCAGTACTTC
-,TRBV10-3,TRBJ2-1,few,CATLGSVGRVESEQFF,TGTGCCACCCTCGGGAGTGTAGGCCGGGTAGAGAGTGAGCAGTTCTTC
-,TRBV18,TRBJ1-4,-,CASSVGSEKMFF,TGTGCCAGCTCCGTGGGGAGTGAAAAAATGTTTTTT
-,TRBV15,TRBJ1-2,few,CATSRDQGTYGYTF,TGTGCCACCAGCAGAGATCAGGGGACCTATGGCTACACCTTC
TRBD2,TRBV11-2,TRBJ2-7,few,CASSPSAGGPVEQYF,TGTGCCAGCAGCCCCTCAGCGGGAGGGCCGGTCGAGCAGTACTTC